These 9 T cell receptor beta chains were all obtained from the same sample, sequenced in a study of CD8 T cells in ankylosing spondylitis (dated by TCRdb to the late 2010s). No cognate antigen is known for these TCRs. What the research found in general, with its limitations: A TCR beta motif of 7 or 8 highly homologous amino acid variants appeared characteristic of blood from ankylosing spondylitis patients.

Library preparation employed 5' RACE. The sequencer listed for this sample is Illumina HiSeq 2500. In TCRdb, the public reads were trimmed at Q25 with fastp and aligned with MiXCR, with productive beta chains retained. Rows matching on CDR3 protein sequence are summarized as one entry with the most common DNA and genes. The sample table shows 200,000 to 250,000 distinct CDR3 sequences, and around 18% are seen once. The ten largest clonotypes hold 42% of the sample. The material sequenced was blood, either unsorted or a sorted T cell fraction (not recorded which). Receptors originate from a male donor with ankylosing spondylitis.

This clonotype came up a few times. This chain's CDR3 is CASSLNRLEGYEQYF. CDR3 nucleotide sequence: TGTGCCAGCAGCTTGAACAGGCTAGAGGGCTACGAGCAGTACTTC. The chain uses TRBV5-5 and TRBJ2-7; TRBD1 or TRBD2 may be the D gene (5 bases each). Germline CDR1 and CDR2: SGHKS and YYEKEE (reference sequence). The CDR3 has 15 residues. Trimming left V 1 base short and J 3 bases short, with 14 bases between.

A single count supports this clonotype. The chain links TRBV7-8 to TRBJ1-5; D possibly corresponds to TRBD1 (6 bases). Germline assignment: CDR1 SGHVS and CDR2 FQNEAQ. Trimming took off 5 bases at V and 9 bases at J, with 20 bases between the two ends. This CDR3 has 15 residues. In DNA form, the CDR3 reads TGTGCCAGCAGCGGCCTGGGACAACCGAGGCCGCCCCAGCATTTT. Translation gives CASSGLGQPRPPQHF.

This clonotype showed up just a few times. This sequence joins TRBV7-9 and TRBJ1-5, with TRBD1 matching over 9 bases. The V gene's germline CDR1 is SEHNR and CDR2 FQNEAQ (reference sequence). This CDR3 has 15 residues. Trimming removed 1 base from V and 7 bases from J; junction bases left unmatched: 5. The CDR3 protein is CASSLDETGGQPQHF. The CDR3 nucleotides read TGTGCCAGCAGCTTAGATGAGACAGGGGGGCAGCCCCAGCATTTT.

This chain links TRBV10-3 with TRBJ2-3; 11 bases map to TRBD2. The CDR3 consists of 14 residues. The junction had 1 base not matched to a gene; V was cut back by 6 bases and J by 2 bases. Germline CDR1 ENHRY, CDR2 SYGVKD. DNA of the CDR3: TGTGCCATCAGGGGACTAGCGGACACAGATACGCAGTATTTT. Its translation: CAIRGLADTDTQYF.

This clonotype has just a few counts. The chain employs TRBV12-3 or TRBV12-4 and TRBJ2-3, with a tentative D call TRBD2 (5 bases). Trimming left V 1 base short and J 1 base short, with 9 bases between. CDR3 size: 15 residues. CDR3: CASSLVRGGTDTQYF. The DNA for the CDR3 is TGTGCCAGCAGTTTAGTTCGGGGAGGCACAGATACGCAGTATTTT.

In its sample, this clonotype was seen many times. V is TRBV7-9 and J is TRBJ1-1; D ambiguous. Germline values: CDR1 SEHNR, CDR2 FQNEAQ (reference sequence). This CDR3 comprises 12 residues. The V end lost 1 base, the J end lost 3 bases, and 3 bases lay between the germline ends. The CDR3 DNA follows: TGTGCCAGCAGCTTAGTCGACACTGAAGCTTTCTTT. This sequence encodes CASSLVDTEAFF.

This clonotype was seen ten or more times. The chain employs TRBV12-3 or TRBV12-4 and TRBJ2-2, with D hard to call. Trimming took off 3 bases at V and 6 bases at J, with 5 bases between the two ends. CDR3 length: 12 residues. In DNA form, the CDR3 reads TGTGCCAGCAGTTTCGTTCCCGGGGAGCTGTTTTTT. This codes for CASSFVPGELFF.

This chain connects TRBV11-3 to TRBJ2-1, with TRBD1 as a possible D gene (6 bases). The CDR3 spans 11 residues. The germline V gene encodes CDR1 SGHNT and CDR2 YENEEA. Trimming took 4 bases from V and 15 from J, leaving 13 bases between them. The CDR3 sequence is CASSSTGTPFF. As DNA, the CDR3 is TGTGCCAGCAGCTCGACCGGGACACCGTTCTTC.

V and J are TRBV5-1 and TRBJ1-3; the D is unclear. The V gene lost 2 bases and the J gene lost 0 bases, with 12 bases spanning the gap. This CDR3 region has 16 residues. Germline assignment: CDR1 SGHRS and CDR2 YFSETQ. CDR3 protein: CASSFDGSYSGNTIYF. DNA for the CDR3: TGCGCCAGCAGCTTCGACGGATCCTACTCTGGAAACACCATATATTTT.